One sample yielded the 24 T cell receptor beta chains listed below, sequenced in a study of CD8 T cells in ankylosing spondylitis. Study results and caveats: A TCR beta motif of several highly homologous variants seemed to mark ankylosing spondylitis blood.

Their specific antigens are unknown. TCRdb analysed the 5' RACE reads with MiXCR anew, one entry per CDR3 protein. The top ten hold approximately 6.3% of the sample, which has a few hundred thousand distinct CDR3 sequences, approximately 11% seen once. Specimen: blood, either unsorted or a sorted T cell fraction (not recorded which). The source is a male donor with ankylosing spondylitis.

The CDR3 DNA sequence: TGTGCCAGCTCACCTATAATAGGGGATGAGCAGTTCTTC. It codes for CASSPIIGDEQFF. The J gene is TRBJ2-1, the V gene TRBV18, with D possibly TRBD1 on 5 matching bases. Germline V gene data show CDR1 as KGHSH and CDR2 as LQKENI. V was pared by 3 bases and J by 8 bases, with 11 bases between. The CDR3 length is 13 residues.

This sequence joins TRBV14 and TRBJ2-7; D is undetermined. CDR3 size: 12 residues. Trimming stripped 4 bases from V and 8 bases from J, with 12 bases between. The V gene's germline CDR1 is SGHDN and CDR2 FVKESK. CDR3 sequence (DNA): TGTGCCAGCAGCCTCCGATTATCCCAGCAGTACTTC. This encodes CASSLRLSQQYF.

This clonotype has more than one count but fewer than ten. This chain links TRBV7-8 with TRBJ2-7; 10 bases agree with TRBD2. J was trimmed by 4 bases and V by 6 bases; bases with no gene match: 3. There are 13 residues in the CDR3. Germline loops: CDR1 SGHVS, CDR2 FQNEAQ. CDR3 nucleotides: TGTGCCAGCAGTTCTAGCGGGAGATACGAGCAGTACTTC. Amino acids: CASSSSGRYEQYF.

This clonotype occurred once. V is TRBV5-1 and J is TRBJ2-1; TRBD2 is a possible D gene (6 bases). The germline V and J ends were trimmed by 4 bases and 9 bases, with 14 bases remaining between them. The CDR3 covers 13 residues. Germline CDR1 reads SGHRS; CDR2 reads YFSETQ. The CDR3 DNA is TGCGCCAGCAGCCCGTGGGGTAGCGGTGAGCAGTTCTTC. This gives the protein CASSPWGSGEQFF.

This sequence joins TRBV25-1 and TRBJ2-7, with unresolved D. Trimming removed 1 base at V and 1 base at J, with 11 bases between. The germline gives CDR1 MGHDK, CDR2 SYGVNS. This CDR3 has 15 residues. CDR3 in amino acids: CASSESSIRSYEQYF. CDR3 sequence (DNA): TGTGCCAGCAGTGAATCATCAATAAGGTCCTACGAGCAGTACTTC.

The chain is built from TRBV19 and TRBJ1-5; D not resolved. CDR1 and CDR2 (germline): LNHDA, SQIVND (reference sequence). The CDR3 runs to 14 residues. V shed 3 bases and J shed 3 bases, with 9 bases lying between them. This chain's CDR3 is CASSMTGYNQPQHF. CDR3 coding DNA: TGTGCCAGTAGTATGACGGGTTACAATCAGCCCCAGCATTTT.

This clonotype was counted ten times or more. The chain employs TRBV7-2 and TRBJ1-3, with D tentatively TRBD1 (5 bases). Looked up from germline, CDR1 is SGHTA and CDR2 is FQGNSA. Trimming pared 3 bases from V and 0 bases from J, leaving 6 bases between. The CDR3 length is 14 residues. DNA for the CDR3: TGTGCCAGCAGCTTCGGGGGCTCTGGAAACACCATATATTTT. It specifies CASSFGGSGNTIYF.

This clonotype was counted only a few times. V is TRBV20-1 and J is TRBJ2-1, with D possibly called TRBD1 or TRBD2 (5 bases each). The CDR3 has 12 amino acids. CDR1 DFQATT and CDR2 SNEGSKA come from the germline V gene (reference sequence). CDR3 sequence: CSPSAGSNEQFF. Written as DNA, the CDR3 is TGCAGCCCCTCCGCAGGGAGCAATGAGCAGTTCTTC.

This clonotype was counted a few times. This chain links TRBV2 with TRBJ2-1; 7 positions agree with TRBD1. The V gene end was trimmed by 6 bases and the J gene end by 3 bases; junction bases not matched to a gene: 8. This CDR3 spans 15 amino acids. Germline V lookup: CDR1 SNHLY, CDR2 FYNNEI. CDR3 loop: CASRQGQSNYNEQFF. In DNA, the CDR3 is TGTGCCAGCAGGCAGGGACAGAGTAACTACAATGAGCAGTTCTTC.

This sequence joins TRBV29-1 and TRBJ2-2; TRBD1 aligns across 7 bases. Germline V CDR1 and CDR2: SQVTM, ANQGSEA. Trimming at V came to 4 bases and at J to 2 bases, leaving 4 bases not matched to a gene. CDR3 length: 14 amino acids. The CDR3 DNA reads TGCAGCGTTGCCAGGACAGGAAACACCGGGGAGCTGTTTTTT. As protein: CSVARTGNTGELFF.

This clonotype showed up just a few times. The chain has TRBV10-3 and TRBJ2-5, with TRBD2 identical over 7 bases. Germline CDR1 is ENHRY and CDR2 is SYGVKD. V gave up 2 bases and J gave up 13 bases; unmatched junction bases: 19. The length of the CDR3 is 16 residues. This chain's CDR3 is CAISERSGGGGHNTYF. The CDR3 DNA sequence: TGTGCCATCAGTGAGCGGTCTGGGGGGGGTGGACACAACACGTACTTC.

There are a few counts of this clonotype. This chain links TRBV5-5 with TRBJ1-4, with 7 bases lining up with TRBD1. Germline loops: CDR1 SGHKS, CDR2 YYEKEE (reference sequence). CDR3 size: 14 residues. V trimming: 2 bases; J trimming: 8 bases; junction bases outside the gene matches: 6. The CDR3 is CASSLTGVGEKLFF. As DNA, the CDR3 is TGTGCCAGCAGCTTAACAGGGGTTGGGGAAAAACTGTTTTTT.

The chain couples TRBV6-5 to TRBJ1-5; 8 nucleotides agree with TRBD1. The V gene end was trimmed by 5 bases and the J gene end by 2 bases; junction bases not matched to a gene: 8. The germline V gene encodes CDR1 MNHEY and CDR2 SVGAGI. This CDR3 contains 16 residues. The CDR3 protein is CASSTTDRGGNQPQHF. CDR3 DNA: TGTGCCAGCAGTACTACTGACAGGGGCGGCAATCAGCCCCAGCATTTT.

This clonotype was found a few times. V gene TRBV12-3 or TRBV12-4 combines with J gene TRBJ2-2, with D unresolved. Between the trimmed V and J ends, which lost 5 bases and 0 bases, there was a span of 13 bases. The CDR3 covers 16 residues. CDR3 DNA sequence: TGTGCCAGCAGTAGAGGCTCTCCTACGAACACCGGGGAGCTGTTTTTT. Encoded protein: CASSRGSPTNTGELFF.

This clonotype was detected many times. The CDR3 region has the DNA TGTGCCAGCAGCGCCTTGGCAGGGAACACTGAAGCTTTCTTT. Residues: CASSALAGNTEAFF. The V call is TRBV7-2, the J call TRBJ1-1, with D unresolved. CDR3 length equals 14 residues. Per the germline V gene, CDR1 is SGHTA and CDR2 is FQGNSA. The V gene lost 5 bases and the J gene lost 1 base, with 11 bases spanning the gap.

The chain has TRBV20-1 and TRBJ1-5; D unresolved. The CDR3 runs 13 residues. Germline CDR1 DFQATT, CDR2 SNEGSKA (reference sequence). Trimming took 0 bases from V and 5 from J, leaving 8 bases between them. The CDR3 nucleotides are TGCAGTGCTAGAGATACGGGAGATCAGCCCCAGCATTTT. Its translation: CSARDTGDQPQHF.

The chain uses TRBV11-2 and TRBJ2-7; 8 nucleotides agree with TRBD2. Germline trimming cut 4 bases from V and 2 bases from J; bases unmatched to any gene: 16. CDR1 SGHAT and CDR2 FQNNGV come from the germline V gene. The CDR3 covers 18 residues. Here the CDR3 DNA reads TGTGCCAGCAGCTATCGAGCGACTAGCGTCTCAGCAGCCTACGAGCAGTACTTC. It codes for CASSYRATSVSAAYEQYF.

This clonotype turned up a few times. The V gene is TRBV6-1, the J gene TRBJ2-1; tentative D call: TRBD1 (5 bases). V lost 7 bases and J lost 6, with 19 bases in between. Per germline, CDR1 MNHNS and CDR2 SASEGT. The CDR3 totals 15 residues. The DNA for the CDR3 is TGTGCCAGCACACCCCAAGGGGTAAGGGGCAATGAGCAGTTCTTC. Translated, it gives CASTPQGVRGNEQFF.

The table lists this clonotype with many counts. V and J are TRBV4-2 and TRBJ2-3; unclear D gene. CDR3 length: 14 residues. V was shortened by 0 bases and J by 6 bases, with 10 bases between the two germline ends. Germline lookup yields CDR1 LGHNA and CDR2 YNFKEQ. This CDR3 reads CASSQDLNSDTQYF. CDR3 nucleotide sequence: TGTGCCAGCAGCCAAGATCTCAATAGCGATACGCAGTATTTT.

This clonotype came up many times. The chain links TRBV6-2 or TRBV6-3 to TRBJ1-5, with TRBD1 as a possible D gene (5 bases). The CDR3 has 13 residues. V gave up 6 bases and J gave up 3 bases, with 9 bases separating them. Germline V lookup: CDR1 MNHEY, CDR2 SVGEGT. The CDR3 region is CASSQGFNQPQHF. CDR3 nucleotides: TGTGCCAGCAGCCAGGGATTCAATCAGCCCCAGCATTTT.

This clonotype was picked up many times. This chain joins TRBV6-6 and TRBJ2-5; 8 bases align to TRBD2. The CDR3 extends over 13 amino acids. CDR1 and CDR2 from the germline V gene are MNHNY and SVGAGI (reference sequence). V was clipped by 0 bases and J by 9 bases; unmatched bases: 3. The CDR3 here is CASSYSTGRAQYF. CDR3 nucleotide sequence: TGTGCCAGCAGTTACTCTACCGGGAGGGCCCAGTACTTC.

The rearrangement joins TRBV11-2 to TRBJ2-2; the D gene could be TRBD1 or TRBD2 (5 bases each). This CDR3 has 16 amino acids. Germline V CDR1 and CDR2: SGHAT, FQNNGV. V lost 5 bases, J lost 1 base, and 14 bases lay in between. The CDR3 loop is CASSKEGSLNTGELFF. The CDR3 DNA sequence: TGTGCCAGCAGCAAAGAGGGGTCCCTGAACACCGGGGAGCTGTTTTTT.

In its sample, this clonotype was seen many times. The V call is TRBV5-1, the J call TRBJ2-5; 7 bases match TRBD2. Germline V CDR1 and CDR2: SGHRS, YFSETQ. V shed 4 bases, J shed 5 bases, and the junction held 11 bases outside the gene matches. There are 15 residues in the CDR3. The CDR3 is CASSPGLDRQETQYF. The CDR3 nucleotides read TGCGCCAGCAGCCCCGGACTAGATAGGCAGGAGACCCAGTACTTC.

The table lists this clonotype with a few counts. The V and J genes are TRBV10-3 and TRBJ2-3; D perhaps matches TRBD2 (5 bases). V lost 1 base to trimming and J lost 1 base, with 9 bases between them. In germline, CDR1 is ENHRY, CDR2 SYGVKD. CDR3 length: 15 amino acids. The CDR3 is CAISELGSGTDTQYF. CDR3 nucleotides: TGTGCCATCAGTGAGTTGGGTAGCGGCACAGATACGCAGTATTTT.